The 20 T cell receptor beta chains in this list originate from one sample, sequenced in a study of cytomegalovirus exposure and HLA in healthy donors. PCR was performed using 60 Vbeta and 13 Jbeta primers. The method was immunoSEQ multiplex PCR; TCRdb's version includes in-frame clones alone and lacks a portion of them. The repertoire has approximately 87,000 clones, around 81% of them found once; the top ten carry approximately 4%. Sequencing was performed on PBMCs. The source is a woman aged 70-85 years in good health and CMV-seropositive.

V usage is TRBV7-8 and J usage is TRBJ2-7; D is uncertain. Germline CDR1 SGHVS, CDR2 FQNEAQ. V shed 1 base and J shed 0 bases, with 7 bases lying between them. The CDR3 loop spans 14 amino acids. CDR3 region: CASSLGASSYEQYF. The CDR3 bases are TGTGCCAGCAGCTTAGGGGCCAGCTCCTACGAGCAGTACTTC. Full variable domain (rest looked up from reference TRBV7-8 and TRBJ2-7): GAGVSQSPRYKVAKRGQDVALRCDPISGHVSLFWYQQALGQGPEFLTYFQNEAQLDKSGLPSDRFFAERPEGSVSTLKIQRTQQEDSAVYLCASSLGASSYEQYFGPGTRLTVT.

The rearrangement uses TRBV7-2 and TRBJ1-4, with TRBD1 as a possible D gene (5 bases). Germline CDR1 reads SGHTA; CDR2 reads FQGNSA. Deletions cut 5 bases from V and 8 bases from J, with 21 bases between. CDR3 length equals 16 residues. CDR3 DNA sequence: TGTGCCAGCAGCGAGACCACAGGCCGAGGAGGGGAAAAACTGTTTTTT. It translates to CASSETTGRGGEKLFF.

This rearrangement joins TRBV5-4 to TRBJ2-3, with 13 positions matching TRBD2. CDR3 length: 18 amino acids. Trimming removed 0 bases from V and 8 bases from J; junction bases left unmatched: 12. The germline CDR1 and CDR2 sequences are SGHNT and YYREEE (reference sequence). The CDR3 region is CASSLAVAGLAGEGTQYF. The CDR3 bases are TGTGCCAGCAGCTTGGCGGTTGCCGGACTAGCGGGAGAGGGTACGCAGTATTTT.

This sequence joins TRBV7-2 and TRBJ2-5; D remains ambiguous. The CDR3 is 13 amino acids. Germline CDR1 SGHTA, CDR2 FQGNSA. The V and J ends lost 5 bases and 5 bases respectively, with 12 bases between them. The CDR3 DNA reads TGTGCCAGCAGCCCCTCCGGGTGGGAGACCCAGTACTTC. Amino acid sequence: CASSPSGWETQYF.

This chain joins TRBV12-5 and TRBJ1-5; no clear D gene. Trimming took off 1 base at V and 4 bases at J, with 5 bases between the two ends. CDR1 LGHNT and CDR2 FRNRAP come from the germline V gene. This CDR3 has 13 residues. The CDR3 nucleotides read TGTGCTAGTGGTTTGGACACAAATCAGCCCCAGCATTTT. As protein: CASGLDTNQPQHF. The full variable domain, in which reference TRBV12-5 and TRBJ1-5 provide the parts outside the CDR3, is DARVTQTPRHKVTEMGQEVTMRCQPILGHNTVFWYRQTMMQGLELLAYFRNRAPLDDSGMPKDRFSAEMPDATLATLKIQPSEPRDSAVYFCASGLDTNQPQHFGDGTRLSIL.

The chain carries TRBV7-2 and TRBJ2-7; the D gene is possibly TRBD1 (5 bases). Looked up from germline, CDR1 is SGHTA and CDR2 is FQGNSA. Trimming removed 3 bases from V and 2 bases from J, with 11 bases in between. The CDR3 has 14 residues. The CDR3: CASSFSRDTYEQYF. The DNA of the CDR3 is TGTGCCAGCAGCTTTTCCAGGGATACCTACGAGCAGTACTTC.

The chain uses TRBV5-1 and TRBJ1-5; D perhaps matches TRBD1 (5 bases). CDR1 and CDR2 (germline): SGHRS, YFSETQ. This CDR3 has 14 residues. Trimming removed 0 bases from V and 4 bases from J, with 8 bases in between. The CDR3 reads CASSLEGANQPQHF. The CDR3 coding sequence is TGCGCCAGCAGCTTGGAAGGGGCTAATCAGCCCCAGCATTTT.

This clone has just a few counts. The rearrangement joins TRBV5-6 to TRBJ2-7, with D perhaps matching TRBD1 (6 bases). Germline lookup yields CDR1 SGHDT and CDR2 YYEEEE. This CDR3 comprises 17 residues. Trimming stripped 4 bases from V and 2 bases from J, with 22 bases between. The CDR3 sequence is CASSPSRGNRVTYEQYF. CDR3 DNA: TGTGCCAGCAGCCCCTCGAGGGGGAATAGGGTTACCTACGAGCAGTACTTC.

This clone has only a few counts. The V gene is TRBV6-4, the J gene TRBJ2-1; D remains unclear. Trimming removed 2 bases at V and 0 bases at J, with 11 bases between. Germline CDR1 MRHNA, CDR2 SNTAGT. The CDR3 sequence is 16 residues long. The CDR3 nucleotides read TGTGCCAGCAGTGACCGACAAGGAAGCTCCTACAATGAGCAGTTCTTC. The encoded protein is CASSDRQGSSYNEQFF.

The J gene is TRBJ1-5, the V gene TRBV19, with 9 bases identical to TRBD1. V trimming: 5 bases; J trimming: 7 bases; junction bases outside the gene matches: 6. Per germline, CDR1 LNHDA and CDR2 SQIVND (reference sequence). This CDR3 is built from 14 residues. The DNA of the CDR3 is TGTGCCAGTAGTCCGACAGGGGGGGTACAGCCCCAGCATTTT. Encoded protein: CASSPTGGVQPQHF.

V is TRBV19 and J is TRBJ1-2, with D tentatively TRBD1 (6 bases). V was clipped by 6 bases and J by 4 bases, with 18 bases between them. CDR3 length equals 15 residues. Germline V CDR1 and CDR2: LNHDA, SQIVND (reference sequence). CDR3 sequence reads: CASRDRQENVYGYTF. The CDR3 bases are TGTGCCAGTAGAGACCGACAGGAGAATGTCTATGGCTACACCTTC.

This chain joins TRBV7-9 and TRBJ2-3; 10 bases map to TRBD2. V shed 5 bases and J 6 bases; nucleotides not matched to a gene: 11. The CDR3 sequence is 16 residues long. Germline CDR1 is SEHNR and CDR2 is FQNEAQ (reference sequence). This CDR3 is CASSVGLAEGMDTQYF. The CDR3 DNA reads TGTGCCAGCAGCGTCGGACTAGCGGAGGGGATGGATACGCAGTATTTT.

The genes are TRBV4-2 and TRBJ2-3, with 9 bases aligning to TRBD2. The CDR3 length is 16 residues. Trimming removed 4 bases from V and 0 bases from J; junction bases left unmatched: 5. Germline CDR1 is LGHNA and CDR2 is YNFKEQ. CDR3 bases: TGTGCCAGCAGCCGAGGACTAGCGATAAGCACAGATACGCAGTATTTT. This codes for CASSRGLAISTDTQYF.

The chain employs TRBV5-4 and TRBJ1-1; D remains unclear. V was cut by 0 bases and J by 4 bases, with 13 bases left in between. Germline lookup yields CDR1 SGHNT and CDR2 YYREEE (reference sequence). The CDR3 extends over 15 amino acids. The CDR3 here is CASSLERGGSTEAFF. The CDR3, as DNA: TGTGCCAGCAGCTTGGAACGGGGAGGGAGCACTGAAGCTTTCTTT. Supplemented by reference TRBV5-4 and TRBJ1-1, the full variable domain reads ETGVTQSPTHLIKTRGQQVTLRCSSQSGHNTVSWYQQALGQGPQFIFQYYREEENGRGNFPPRFSGLQFPNYSSELNVNALELDDSALYLCASSLERGGSTEAFFGQGTRLTVV.

The chain combines TRBV28 with TRBJ1-2; D is uncertain. Trimming stripped 1 base from V and 7 bases from J, with 4 bases between. The CDR3 has 11 residues. Germline V lookup: CDR1 MDHEN, CDR2 SYDVKM. The CDR3, as DNA: TGTGCCAGCAGTTTATTGGCTGGCTACACCTTC. Translating gives CASSLLAGYTF.

The chain employs TRBV10-3 and TRBJ2-7; tentatively, D is TRBD1 (6 bases). V was shortened by 5 bases and J by 6 bases, with 11 bases between the two germline ends. Per germline, CDR1 ENHRY and CDR2 SYGVKD. The CDR3 length is 12 residues. CDR3 sequence reads: CAISRAGAEQYF. CDR3 DNA sequence: TGTGCCATCAGTCGGGCAGGGGCCGAGCAGTACTTC.

The chain joins TRBV11-2 to TRBJ1-2; TRBD1 matches 7 bases. The junction had 8 bases not matched to a gene; V was cut back by 5 bases and J by 8 bases. The germline gives CDR1 SGHAT, CDR2 FQNNGV. The CDR3 runs 13 residues. Written as DNA, the CDR3 is TGTGCCAGCAGCCCGGACAGGCGCATGGGCTACACCTTC. This codes for CASSPDRRMGYTF.

DNA for the CDR3: TGTGCCAGCAGCTTAGCGCAGGACGCGGGAGGACCCAAAAACATTCAGTACTTC. Residues: CASSLAQDAGGPKNIQYF. The J gene is TRBJ2-4, the V gene TRBV7-2; 8 bases are shared with TRBD2. The trim removed 0 bases at V and 2 bases at J, leaving 9 bases unmatched. This CDR3 has 18 amino acids. The germline V gene encodes CDR1 SGHTA and CDR2 FQGNSA. Supplemented by reference TRBV7-2 and TRBJ2-4, the full variable domain reads GAGVSQSPSNKVTEKGKDVELRCDPISGHTALYWYRQSLGQGLEFLIYFQGNSAPDKSGLPSDRFSAERTGGSVSTLTIQRTQQEDSAVYLCASSLAQDAGGPKNIQYFGAGTRLSVL.

The rearrangement uses TRBV6-1 and TRBJ1-5; 9 nucleotides agree with TRBD1. In germline, CDR1 is MNHNS, CDR2 SASEGT. The CDR3 sequence is 14 residues long. V was pared by 8 bases and J by 3 bases, with 5 bases of the junction left unmatched. The CDR3 sequence: CASGGTGLNQPQHF. CDR3 bases: TGTGCCAGCGGGGGGACAGGGCTCAATCAGCCCCAGCATTTT.

V is TRBV5-1 and J is TRBJ2-7, with 16 bases identical to TRBD2. The CDR3 has 17 residues. Germline trimming cut 4 bases from V and 0 bases from J; bases unmatched to any gene: 4. Germline V gene lookup returns CDR1 SGHRS and CDR2 YFSETQ. The CDR3, as DNA: TGCGCCAGCAGCCCGGGACTAGCGGGAGGGCCCTCCTACGAGCAGTACTTC. Translation: CASSPGLAGGPSYEQYF.